The sequence of this T cell receptor (beta chain) was determined in a study of T cells in localized non-small cell lung cancer. General study results and limits: Uninvolved neighboring lung showed the greatest T cell clonality, exceeding tumor.

This table comes from immunoSEQ multiplex PCR, and its TCRdb copy is limited to in-frame clones, with some not included. The table lists fewer than 15,000 clones, more than 70% of them singletons. For this clone: No antigen is known for it.

Trimming shortened V by 5 bases and J by 7 bases, and 18 bases separated the two germline ends. The CDR3 spans 15 residues. Germline loops: CDR1 SGHRS, CDR2 YFSETQ. The receptor was isolated from a male donor at least 60 years old with stage III lung adenocarcinoma. Here the sequenced sample was peripheral blood, taken before any cancer treatment. The chain carries TRBV5-1 and TRBJ1-4; D unresolved. In DNA, the CDR3 is TGCGCCAGCAGGCTGGGGAGGGCTGCGGGTGAAAAACTGTTTTTT. It yields the protein CASRLGRAAGEKLFF. The whole variable domain, remainder taken from reference TRBV5-1 and TRBJ1-4, is KAGVTQTPRYLIKTRGQQVTLSCSPISGHRSVSWYQQTPGQGLQFLFEYFSETQRNKGNFPGRFSGRQFSNSRSEMNVSTLELGDSALYLCASRLGRAAGEKLFFGSGTQLSVL.